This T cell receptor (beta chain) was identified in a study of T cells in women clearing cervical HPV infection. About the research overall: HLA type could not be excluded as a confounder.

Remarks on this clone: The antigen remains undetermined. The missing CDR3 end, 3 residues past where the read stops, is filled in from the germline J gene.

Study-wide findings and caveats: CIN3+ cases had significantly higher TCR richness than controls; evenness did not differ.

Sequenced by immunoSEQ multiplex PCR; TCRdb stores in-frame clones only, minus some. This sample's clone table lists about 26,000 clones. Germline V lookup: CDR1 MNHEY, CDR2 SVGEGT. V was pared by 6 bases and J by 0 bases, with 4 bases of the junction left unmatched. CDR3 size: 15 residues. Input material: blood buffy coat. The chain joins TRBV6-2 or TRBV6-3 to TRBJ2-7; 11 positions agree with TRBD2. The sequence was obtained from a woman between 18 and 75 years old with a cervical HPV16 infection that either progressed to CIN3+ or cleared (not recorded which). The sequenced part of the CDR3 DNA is TGTGCCAGCAGCCTAACTAGCGGGAGCTCCTACGAG. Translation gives CASSLTSGSSYE. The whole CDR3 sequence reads CASSLTSGSSYEQYF.